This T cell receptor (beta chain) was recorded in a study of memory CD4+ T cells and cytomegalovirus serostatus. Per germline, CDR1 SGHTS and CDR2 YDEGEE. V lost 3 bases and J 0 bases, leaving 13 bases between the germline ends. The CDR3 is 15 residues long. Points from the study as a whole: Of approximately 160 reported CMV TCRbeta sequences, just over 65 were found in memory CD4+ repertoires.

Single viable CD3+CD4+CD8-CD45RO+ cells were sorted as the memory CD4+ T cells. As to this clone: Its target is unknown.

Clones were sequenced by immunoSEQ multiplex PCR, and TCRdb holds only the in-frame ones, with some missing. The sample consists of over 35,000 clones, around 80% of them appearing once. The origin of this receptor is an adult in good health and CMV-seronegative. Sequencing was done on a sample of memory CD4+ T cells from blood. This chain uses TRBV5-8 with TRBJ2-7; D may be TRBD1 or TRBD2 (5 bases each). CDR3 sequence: CASSSRDRSSYEQYF. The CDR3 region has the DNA TGTGCCAGCAGCTCCCGGGACCGGAGCTCCTACGAGCAGTACTTC.